The source of this TCR beta chain is a study of T cell responses to AZD1222 COVID-19 vaccine. Germline V gene lookup returns CDR1 MNHNS and CDR2 SASEGT. Trimming took 2 bases from V and 1 from J, leaving 11 bases between them. There are 15 residues in the CDR3. Method: immunoSEQ multiplex PCR; TCRdb's copy keeps in-frame clones and lacks some. The table shows about 150,000 clones, with more than 85% occurring only once. The material sequenced was peripheral blood, taken 28 days after the second AZD1222 dose. The chain carries TRBV6-1 and TRBJ1-1; D unclear. This sequence originates from an adult who received the AZD1222 COVID-19 vaccine. The CDR3 DNA reads TGTGCCAGCAGTGAATATGGTCTCGGGAACACTGAAGCTTTCTTT. It encodes CASSEYGLGNTEAFF.